The 9 T cell receptor beta chains presented below share a single source sample, sequenced in a study of T cells expressing NK-cell markers. TCRdb reprocessed the 5' RACE reads and keeps a single row for each CDR3 protein, giving no DNA. Its clone listing holds about 390,000 distinct CDR3 sequences. The sample taken for sequencing was blood T cells: a sorted CD56 or NKG2C T cell subset, CD4+ or CD8+ T cells, or bulk PBMC T cells (not recorded which). These receptors came from a woman aged 45-59 years in good health.

This chain uses TRBV3-1 with TRBJ2-6; the D gene TCRdb calls, TRBD1, cannot be checked with no DNA. Germline V gives CDR1 LGHDT, CDR2 YNNKEL (reference sequence). CDR3 size: 13 residues. The CDR3 spells CASSHRGGEDLTF.

The genes are TRBV10-1 and TRBJ2-1; TCRdb lists TRBD2, though no DNA is available to test this call. The CDR3 loop spans 14 amino acids. Germline V gene data show CDR1 as WNHNN and CDR2 as SYGVQD (reference sequence). The CDR3 loop reads CARDGLLSYNEQFF.

This chain joins TRBV20-1 and TRBJ2-3; absent DNA, TCRdb's TRBD2 call cannot be checked. The CDR3 runs 14 residues. The germline gives CDR1 DFQATT, CDR2 SNEGSKA (reference sequence). This CDR3 is CSARVAGTADTQYF.

The chain employs TRBV12-3 or TRBV12-4 and TRBJ2-1; TCRdb's assignment of TRBD1 cannot be checked, as there is no DNA. This CDR3 region has 17 residues. CDR3 residues: CASSSPFSGKGSDEQFF.

This chain connects TRBV20-1 to TRBJ1-1; TCRdb's assignment of TRBD1 cannot be checked, as there is no DNA. Germline loops: CDR1 DFQATT, CDR2 SNEGSKA (reference sequence). This CDR3 has 14 residues. The CDR3 loop is CSAIRQGMNTEAFF.

The chain couples TRBV7-9 to TRBJ2-2. The CDR3 spans 14 residues. In germline, CDR1 is SEHNR, CDR2 FQNEAQ (reference sequence). CDR3 protein: CASSLASDTGELFF. Full variable domain (rest looked up from reference TRBV7-9 and TRBJ2-2): DTGVSQNPRHKITKRGQNVTFRCDPISEHNRLYWYRQTLGQGPEFLTYFQNEAQLEKSRLLSDRFSAERPKGSFSTLEIQRTEQGDSAMYLCASSLASDTGELFFGEGSRLTVL.

This chain uses TRBV14 with TRBJ1-1; TCRdb's assignment of TRBD1 cannot be checked, as there is no DNA. This CDR3 is built from 14 residues. The germline gives CDR1 SGHDN, CDR2 FVKESK. CDR3 sequence: CASSLSWRGTEAFF.

The rearrangement links TRBV6-6 to TRBJ1-2; TCRdb's D call, TRBD1, is unchecked because there is no DNA. The germline CDR1 and CDR2 sequences are MNHNY and SVGAGI (reference sequence). The CDR3 has 14 residues. The CDR3 region is CASMRDRVNYGYTF.

The chain recombines TRBV5-1 with TRBJ2-3; TCRdb selects TRBD1, and the lack of DNA leaves this call unchecked. Germline values: CDR1 SGHRS, CDR2 YFSETQ. The CDR3 has 13 residues. CDR3 sequence reads: CASTPGPGDTQYF. The full variable domain, its missing parts supplied by reference TRBV5-1 and TRBJ2-3, is KAGVTQTPRYLIKTRGQQVTLSCSPISGHRSVSWYQQTPGQGLQFLFEYFSETQRNKGNFPGRFSGRQFSNSRSEMNVSTLELGDSALYLCASTPGPGDTQYFGPGTRLTVL.